The 9 T cell receptor beta chains reported below all come from one sample, sequenced in a study of molecular identifiers for immune sequencing clone quantification. TCRdb independently ran MiXCR on the PCR reads; one entry per CDR3 protein. The sample lists 460,000 or so distinct CDR3 sequences; approximately 25% were seen once. Sequenced: naive CD8+ T cells from blood, with Jurkat cell RNA spiked in. Subset of the sample: FACS-sorted CD8+CD4-CCR7+CD45RA+ naive T cells. The receptors stem from a human donor in good health. Some libraries in this study had Jurkat cell RNA spiked in.

This clonotype was seen many times. The chain carries TRBV2 and TRBJ2-6, with D tentatively TRBD2 (6 bases). Germline-derived CDR1 and CDR2 are SNHLY and FYNNEI. This CDR3 has 15 residues. Trimming cost V 3 bases and J 2 bases, with 8 bases left between them. CDR3 sequence reads: CASSDGGTGANVLTF. The CDR3 region has the DNA TGTGCCAGCAGTGATGGGGGGACTGGGGCCAACGTCCTGACTTTC.

The V gene is TRBV2, the J gene TRBJ2-2, with D uncertain. The V gene's germline CDR1 is SNHLY and CDR2 FYNNEI. V was pared by 0 bases and J by 2 bases, with 13 bases between. This CDR3 has 17 residues. The CDR3 protein is CASSEASQVLNTGELFF. The CDR3 DNA is TGTGCCAGCAGTGAAGCGTCCCAGGTTCTTAACACCGGGGAGCTGTTTTTT.

This clonotype was counted ten times or more. The chain joins TRBV27 to TRBJ2-2; D is uncertain. The length of the CDR3 is 11 residues. Germline loops: CDR1 MNHEY, CDR2 SMNVEV (reference sequence). Trimming took 7 bases from V and 4 from J, leaving 4 bases between them. CDR3 sequence: CASTSTGELFF. CDR3 in DNA: TGTGCCAGCACGTCCACCGGGGAGCTGTTTTTT.

The rearrangement uses TRBV28 and TRBJ2-1; tentatively, D is TRBD2 (7 bases). The V gene lost 5 bases and the J gene lost 8 bases, with 25 bases spanning the gap. The V gene's germline CDR1 is MDHEN and CDR2 SYDVKM. This CDR3 is built from 17 residues. The DNA for the CDR3 is TGTGCCAGCAGTCCCCTCCCGGGGGGCGTTCTTTACCATGAGCAGTTCTTC. Its translation is CASSPLPGGVLYHEQFF.

The table lists this clonotype with a count of one. The chain links TRBV19 to TRBJ2-7; 8 nucleotides match TRBD1. Germline trimming cut 5 bases from V and 4 bases from J; bases unmatched to any gene: 16. The CDR3 covers 17 residues. The germline V gene encodes CDR1 LNHDA and CDR2 SQIVND (reference sequence). CDR3 in DNA: TGTGCCAGTAGTGTCGCCGCCGGACAGGGTGTCCTATACGAGCAGTACTTC. Protein product: CASSVAAGQGVLYEQYF.

This clonotype was recorded at least ten times. The chain joins TRBV11-1 to TRBJ2-7, with D unresolved. The CDR3 length is 15 residues. The V and J ends lost 2 bases and 2 bases respectively, with 13 bases between them. CDR1 and CDR2 from the germline V gene are SGHAT and FQDESV (reference sequence). CDR3 sequence (DNA): TGTGCCAGCAGCTTACGGGCTCGACGACCCTACGAGCAGTACTTC. Its protein is CASSLRARRPYEQYF.

This sequence joins TRBV27 and TRBJ1-5; D is undetermined. CDR1 and CDR2 (germline): MNHEY, SMNVEV (reference sequence). This CDR3 is 13 amino acids long. Trimming removed 3 bases from V and 5 bases from J, with 8 bases in between. CDR3 coding DNA: TGTGCCAGCAGTTTTTACGGGGATCAGCCCCAGCATTTT. This gives the protein CASSFYGDQPQHF.

The rearrangement joins TRBV7-3 to TRBJ2-1; TRBD2 agrees at 13 bases. Unmatched junction bases numbered 6, after V lost 1 base and J lost 0 bases. This CDR3 has 19 residues. Germline CDR1 and CDR2: SGHTA and FQGTGA. The CDR3 DNA sequence: TGTGCCAGCAGCTTAAGTAGGACTAGCGGGAGTGGCTCCTACAATGAGCAGTTCTTC. Translation gives CASSLSRTSGSGSYNEQFF.

With respect to this clonotype: A much more abundant neighbour one base away suggests this may be a read error. The rearrangement links TRBV12-3 or TRBV12-4 to TRBJ2-7; perhaps TRBD2 as D (6 bases). The CDR3 is 12 amino acids. This chain's CDR3 is CTSSRDFTKQYF. DNA of the CDR3: TGTACCAGCAGCCGGGACTTTACGAAGCAGTACTTC.